This entry lists 20 T cell receptor beta chains sequenced from one sample in a study of blood T cell repertoires in COVID-19. Data came from immunoSEQ multiplex PCR; TCRdb stores just in-frame clones and leaves some out. The repertoire holds approximately 210,000 clones, with 89% as singletons. The specimen sequenced was peripheral blood. The source of these receptors is a woman aged 40 to 49 with acute or convalescent COVID-19.

The chain combines TRBV5-4 with TRBJ2-5, with 10 nucleotides matching TRBD2. The germline V gene encodes CDR1 SGHNT and CDR2 YYREEE (reference sequence). The CDR3 is 16 residues long. The J segment lost 4 bases and the V segment lost 4 bases, leaving 10 bases of the junction unmatched. CDR3 coding DNA: TGTGCCAGCAGCACGGGAACGACTAGCGGGCCAGAGACCCAGTACTTC. Translation: CASSTGTTSGPETQYF.

The chain joins TRBV27 to TRBJ1-5, with D perhaps TRBD1 (5 bases). V was pared by 5 bases and J by 0 bases, with 14 bases between. The CDR3 consists of 16 residues. The germline V gene encodes CDR1 MNHEY and CDR2 SMNVEV (reference sequence). CDR3 protein: CASSPAQAYSNQPQHF. CDR3 bases: TGTGCCAGCAGTCCGGCACAGGCATATAGCAATCAGCCCCAGCATTTT.

J is TRBJ2-5 and V is TRBV29-1, with a weak D call TRBD1 (5 bases). V dropped 4 bases and J dropped 9 bases, with 12 bases sitting between them. CDR1 SQVTM and CDR2 ANQGSEA come from the germline V gene. This CDR3 contains 11 residues. The chain's CDR3 is CSVGGPVPQYF. The CDR3 DNA reads TGCAGCGTTGGGGGCCCGGTCCCCCAGTACTTC.

V and J are TRBV5-6 and TRBJ2-1; TRBD1 matches at 7 bases. Trimming cost V 4 bases and J 2 bases; bases outside gene matches: 6. CDR1 and CDR2 from the germline V gene are SGHDT and YYEEEE. CDR3 length: 15 amino acids. This CDR3 reads CASSPGQEPYNEQFF. The CDR3 nucleotides are TGTGCCAGCAGCCCAGGACAGGAACCCTACAATGAGCAGTTCTTC.

V usage is TRBV7-3 and J usage is TRBJ2-2, with TRBD2 identical over 7 bases. Germline CDR1 SGHTA, CDR2 FQGTGA. The V segment lost 3 bases and the J segment 4 bases; nucleotides outside the gene matches: 2. CDR3 size: 14 residues. The CDR3 coding sequence is TGTGCCAGCAGCTTCCCGGGGGGCACCGGGGAGCTGTTTTTT. This encodes CASSFPGGTGELFF.

The chain carries TRBV9 and TRBJ1-2, with 9 nucleotides matching TRBD1. This CDR3 has 16 residues. Germline-derived CDR1 and CDR2 are SGDLS and YYNGEE. V dropped 4 bases and J dropped 6; count of bases not matched to a gene: 13. The CDR3 is CASSTIQGAAVNGYTF. The CDR3 nucleotides read TGTGCCAGCAGCACAATACAGGGGGCCGCCGTTAATGGCTACACCTTC.

V gene TRBV7-2 combines with J gene TRBJ1-2; D may be TRBD1 (6 bases). The CDR3 extends over 15 amino acids. The germline V gene has CDR1 SGHTA and CDR2 FQGNSA. Trimming shortened V by 5 bases and J by 6 bases, and 19 bases separated the two germline ends. The CDR3 nucleotides read TGTGCCAGCAGCCCTGTTGTAAGGGCAGGGGATGGCTACACCTTC. Translating gives CASSPVVRAGDGYTF.

CDR3 sequence reads: CASSQGQAGSPLHF. CDR3 bases: TGTGCCAGCAGCCAGGGGCAGGCCGGGTCACCCCTCCACTTT. The genes are TRBV3-1 (or the pseudogene TRBV3-2) and TRBJ1-6; D is perhaps TRBD1 (5 bases). V gave up 3 bases and J gave up 10 bases, with 13 bases separating them. The CDR3 runs 14 residues. CDR1 is LGHDT, CDR2 YNNKEL, per germline (reference sequence).

The chain employs TRBV4-1 and TRBJ1-2; TRBD1 agrees at 12 bases. Trimming at V came to 0 bases and at J to 8 bases, leaving 4 bases not matched to a gene. This CDR3 spans 15 amino acids. Germline CDR1 and CDR2: MGHRA and YSYEKL. The chain's CDR3 is CASSQDGTGGYGYTF. The DNA for the CDR3 is TGCGCCAGCAGCCAAGATGGGACAGGGGGCTACGGCTACACCTTC.

V gene TRBV5-4 combines with J gene TRBJ2-5, with 8 bases fitting TRBD2. Losses at the gene ends were 2 bases for V and 3 bases for J; bases not matched to a gene: 6. The CDR3 sequence is 15 residues long. From germline, CDR1 is SGHNT and CDR2 YYREEE (reference sequence). CDR3 nucleotide sequence: TGTGCCAGCAGCTTAACGGGGGGGGCCAAAGAGACCCAGTACTTC. It encodes CASSLTGGAKETQYF.

The V gene is TRBV6-2 or TRBV6-3, the J gene TRBJ1-1; possibly TRBD1 for D (5 bases). V gave up 2 bases and J gave up 4 bases, with 11 bases separating them. CDR3 length: 14 residues. CDR1 is MNHEY and CDR2 is SVGEGT in the germline V gene. CDR3 in amino acids: CASSYTPGFTEAFF. In DNA form, the CDR3 reads TGTGCCAGCAGTTACACCCCAGGGTTCACTGAAGCTTTCTTT.

Concerning this clone: Other DNA sequences in this sample translate to the same CDR3. This chain connects TRBV24-1 to TRBJ1-1; tentative D call: TRBD1 (5 bases). Germline CDR1 and CDR2: KGHDR and SFDVKD. V was clipped by 4 bases and J by 4 bases, with 9 bases between them. This CDR3 is built from 13 residues. CDR3: CATSDRVGTEAFF. CDR3 coding DNA: TGTGCCACCAGTGACAGGGTAGGCACTGAAGCTTTCTTT.

This chain joins TRBV10-3 and TRBJ2-3, with 8 positions matching TRBD2. Germline assignment: CDR1 ENHRY and CDR2 SYGVKD. V was pared by 6 bases and J by 4 bases, with 6 bases of the junction left unmatched. The CDR3 totals 14 residues. CDR3: CAIRHGGVADTQYF. The CDR3 coding sequence is TGTGCCATCAGGCACGGGGGGGTCGCAGATACGCAGTATTTT.

This clone was counted at least ten times. The chain combines TRBV3-1 (or the pseudogene TRBV3-2) with TRBJ1-1; 11 positions agree with TRBD1. The CDR3 is made up of 14 amino acids. CDR1 is LGHDT and CDR2 is YNNKEL in the germline V gene (reference sequence). Germline trimming cut 4 bases from V and 7 bases from J; bases unmatched to any gene: 5. Here the CDR3 DNA reads TGTGCCAGCAGCCGGACAGGGGGCGCGGGTGAAGCTTTCTTT. Protein sequence: CASSRTGGAGEAFF.

The count of this clone is one. The chain recombines TRBV5-1 with TRBJ1-5, with D unclear. This CDR3 region has 14 residues. Germline V gives CDR1 SGHRS, CDR2 YFSETQ. Trimming shortened V by 4 bases and J by 0 bases, and 8 bases separated the two germline ends. The CDR3 sequence: CASSAGISNQPQHF. As DNA, the CDR3 is TGCGCCAGCAGCGCGGGTATTAGCAATCAGCCCCAGCATTTT.

The chain recombines TRBV19 with TRBJ1-4; D is perhaps TRBD1 (6 bases). CDR3 size: 15 residues. V dropped 6 bases and J dropped 5 bases, with 16 bases sitting between them. Germline CDR1 and CDR2: LNHDA and SQIVND (reference sequence). CDR3 DNA: TGTGCCAGTAGACCAAACAGGGTTTCCAATGAAAAACTGTTTTTT. Its protein product is CASRPNRVSNEKLFF.

V is TRBV3-1 (or the pseudogene TRBV3-2) and J is TRBJ1-1; D ambiguous. The length of the CDR3 is 11 residues. CDR1 and CDR2 from the germline V gene are LGHDT and YNNKEL (reference sequence). The V and J ends lost 11 bases and 0 bases respectively, with 7 bases between them. CDR3 protein: CASQLNTEAFF. CDR3 nucleotides: TGTGCCTCCCAGTTGAACACTGAAGCTTTCTTT.

The rearrangement joins TRBV9 to TRBJ2-6; D gene uncertain. Looked up from germline, CDR1 is SGDLS and CDR2 is YYNGEE. This CDR3 comprises 17 residues. Trimming left V 0 bases short and J 6 bases short, with 16 bases between. The CDR3 loop is CASSVGSIMSSANVLTF. CDR3 coding DNA: TGTGCCAGCAGCGTAGGAAGCATAATGTCGTCGGCCAACGTCCTGACTTTC.

This chain connects TRBV5-1 to TRBJ1-1; possible D gene TRBD1, 6 bases. Germline lookup yields CDR1 SGHRS and CDR2 YFSETQ. This CDR3 comprises 17 residues. Trimming pared 6 bases from V and 3 bases from J, leaving 24 bases between. The CDR3 region is CASTPSIRPPGDTEAFF. The CDR3 DNA follows: TGCGCCAGCACCCCTTCAATCCGACCCCCAGGGGACACTGAAGCTTTCTTT.

This chain joins TRBV19 and TRBJ1-1; TRBD1 aligns across 9 bases. V lost 2 bases and J lost 3; bases outside the gene matches: 10. Germline V gene data show CDR1 as LNHDA and CDR2 as SQIVND (reference sequence). The CDR3 is made up of 17 amino acids. The CDR3 protein is CASSIQTGGRLDTEAFF. The CDR3, as DNA: TGTGCCAGTAGTATACAAACAGGGGGCAGGTTGGACACTGAAGCTTTCTTT.